These 26 T cell receptor beta chains were sequenced from one sample in a study of blood T cell repertoires in COVID-19. TCRdb's copy holds only in-frame clones and misses some; the assay was immunoSEQ multiplex PCR. Among tens of thousands of clones listed, roughly 84% were seen once. The sequenced sample was peripheral blood. The receptors were sampled from a man in his 60s with active COVID-19.

About this clone itself: An end of the junction does not agree with germline; a read error may underlie this. This sequence joins TRBV3-1 (or the pseudogene TRBV3-2) and TRBJ1-5; possibly TRBD1 for D (6 bases). The germline gives CDR1 LGHDT, CDR2 YNNKEL (reference sequence). This CDR3 has 16 amino acids. The CDR3 region is CARSRGWGGGGQPQHF. CDR3 bases: TGTGCCCGCAGCCGTGGGTGGGGGGGCGGAGGTCAGCCCCAGCATTTT.

The gene calls are TRBV19 and TRBJ1-1; 9 bases map to TRBD1. With 4 bases clipped from V and 4 bases from J, the junction kept 1 base outside the gene matches. The CDR3 covers 13 residues. The germline gives CDR1 LNHDA, CDR2 SQIVND (reference sequence). CDR3 nucleotides: TGTGCCAGTAGTAAACAGGGGGCCACTGAAGCTTTCTTT. As protein: CASSKQGATEAFF.

The chain combines TRBV12-3 or TRBV12-4 with TRBJ2-3; D gene unclear. The CDR3 has 12 residues. V lost 4 bases to trimming and J lost 2 bases, with 4 bases between them. CDR3 sequence (DNA): TGTGCCAGCAGTTCGGTCACAGATACGCAGTATTTT. Translated, it gives CASSSVTDTQYF.

The gene calls are TRBV7-2 and TRBJ2-3, with a possible D match to TRBD2 (5 bases). V gave up 1 base and J gave up 1 base, with 6 bases separating them. Germline assignment: CDR1 SGHTA and CDR2 FQGNSA. The CDR3 sequence is 14 residues long. The CDR3: CASSLVSGTDTQYF. The CDR3 coding sequence is TGTGCCAGCAGCTTAGTTAGCGGCACAGATACGCAGTATTTT.

This chain joins TRBV5-4 and TRBJ1-5; tentatively, D is TRBD1 (5 bases). Germline V gene sequence: CDR1 SGHNT, CDR2 YYREEE (reference sequence). The CDR3 has 14 residues. The ends were cut back, 0 bases at V and 6 bases at J, with 10 bases in the middle. The CDR3 here is CASSLDRGTQPQHF. CDR3 bases: TGTGCCAGCAGCTTGGATCGGGGGACTCAGCCCCAGCATTTT.

The rearrangement joins TRBV2 to TRBJ1-1; D possibly corresponds to TRBD1 (5 bases). Trimming took 9 bases from V and 1 from J, leaving 6 bases between them. This CDR3 region has 11 residues. CDR1 SNHLY and CDR2 FYNNEI come from the germline V gene. The CDR3 region is CASTGNTEAFF. The DNA of the CDR3 is TGTGCCAGTACAGGGAACACTGAAGCTTTCTTT.

This clone was found once. This chain connects TRBV6-5 to TRBJ1-1; D is unresolved. V shed 0 bases and J shed 8 bases, with 10 bases lying between them. The CDR3 is 13 amino acids. From germline, CDR1 is MNHEY and CDR2 SVGAGI. This CDR3 reads CASSYSLEGEAFF. CDR3 DNA: TGTGCCAGCAGTTACTCGCTTGAGGGCGAAGCTTTCTTT.

This clone came up once. V usage is TRBV6-6 and J usage is TRBJ2-5, with 7 bases lining up with TRBD1. V shed 6 bases and J 5 bases; nucleotides not matched to a gene: 9. This CDR3 spans 14 amino acids. The germline gives CDR1 MNHNY, CDR2 SVGAGI (reference sequence). CDR3 bases: TGTGCCAGCAGGGCAGGACAGGCCCGTGAGACCCAGTACTTC. This gives the protein CASRAGQARETQYF.

This chain joins TRBV6-2 or TRBV6-3 and TRBJ1-3, with D unresolved. V lost 2 bases and J 0 bases, leaving 11 bases between the germline ends. CDR3 length equals 16 residues. Germline values: CDR1 MNHEY, CDR2 SVGEGT. The CDR3 here is CASSYGPVHSGNTIYF. CDR3 sequence (DNA): TGTGCCAGCAGTTACGGTCCGGTCCACTCTGGAAACACCATATATTTT.

The chain recombines TRBV7-2 with TRBJ2-3; perhaps TRBD2 as D (6 bases). The CDR3 loop spans 16 amino acids. In germline, CDR1 is SGHTA, CDR2 FQGNSA. Trimming cost V 1 base and J 2 bases, with 13 bases left between them. CDR3 sequence: CASSLVSGRVTDTQYF. Here the CDR3 DNA reads TGTGCCAGCAGCTTAGTTAGCGGCAGGGTCACAGATACGCAGTATTTT. The whole variable domain, filled in from reference TRBV7-2 and TRBJ2-3, reads GAGVSQSPSNKVTEKGKDVELRCDPISGHTALYWYRQSLGQGLEFLIYFQGNSAPDKSGLPSDRFSAERTGGSVSTLTIQRTQQEDSAVYLCASSLVSGRVTDTQYFGPGTRLTVL.

The chain is built from TRBV7-3 and TRBJ2-1; perhaps TRBD2 as D (6 bases). Germline V CDR1 and CDR2: SGHTA, FQGTGA. CDR3 length equals 13 residues. V lost 5 bases to trimming and J lost 10 bases, with 15 bases between them. The CDR3 bases are TGTGCCAGCAGCACTACGTTCAGCGGGGAGCAGTTCTTC. It yields the protein CASSTTFSGEQFF.

The gene calls are TRBV7-9 and TRBJ2-2; a weak D match, TRBD2 (5 bases). Trimming left V 5 bases short and J 4 bases short, with 17 bases between. Germline-derived CDR1 and CDR2 are SEHNR and FQNEAQ (reference sequence). CDR3 size: 16 residues. CDR3 region: CASSPPRSGSTGELFF. The CDR3 nucleotides are TGTGCCAGCAGCCCTCCCCGGTCGGGGTCCACCGGGGAGCTGTTTTTT.

The V call is TRBV19, the J call TRBJ2-5; 12 bases match TRBD2. The CDR3 extends over 17 amino acids. Germline V gene data show CDR1 as LNHDA and CDR2 as SQIVND (reference sequence). V lost 5 bases and J lost 6; bases outside the gene matches: 13. CDR3 coding DNA: TGTGCCAGTAGTGCCCCCTCTAGCGGGAGGGCCCTCCAGACCCAGTACTTC. Residues: CASSAPSSGRALQTQYF.

This clone was recorded once. The junction does not match germline at one end; this may be a read error. The rearrangement links TRBV6-4 to TRBJ2-1; 8 bases map to TRBD1. In germline, CDR1 is MRHNA, CDR2 SNTAGT. This CDR3 is 13 amino acids long. The CDR3 region is CASSENDRGRQLF. CDR3 bases: TGTGCCAGCAGTGAAAACGACAGGGGAAGGCAGCTCTTC.

This clone occurred once. The genes are TRBV4-2 and TRBJ1-3; D ambiguous. Looked up from germline, CDR1 is LGHNA and CDR2 is YNFKEQ. This CDR3 region has 13 residues. V lost 3 bases to trimming and J lost 4 bases, with 7 bases between them. The CDR3 bases are TGTGCCAGCAGCCACGACAAGGGAAACACCATATATTTT. Protein sequence: CASSHDKGNTIYF.

A few counts support this clone. This specimen includes other DNA sequences encoding the same CDR3. The V and J genes are TRBV2 and TRBJ1-1; perhaps TRBD1 as D (5 bases). CDR1 SNHLY and CDR2 FYNNEI come from the germline V gene. V lost 2 bases, J lost 5 bases, and 6 bases lay in between. The CDR3 spans 12 residues. CDR3 protein: CASSERGTEAFF. For the CDR3, the DNA is TGTGCCAGCAGTGAACGGGGGACTGAAGCTTTCTTT.

The V call is TRBV4-1, the J call TRBJ1-2; the D gene is possibly TRBD1 (5 bases). The CDR3 contains 17 residues. Germline loops: CDR1 MGHRA, CDR2 YSYEKL. The V end lost 4 bases, the J end lost 1 base, and 19 bases lay between the germline ends. The CDR3 DNA is TGCGCCAGCAGCCGGGGGGTTCCCCGGGCCCTTAACTATGGCTACACCTTC. Translating it yields CASSRGVPRALNYGYTF.

This clone appeared once. The V gene is TRBV4-3, the J gene TRBJ1-4, with TRBD1 matching over 9 bases. The CDR3 totals 16 residues. Looked up from germline, CDR1 is LGHNA and CDR2 is YSLEER. The V and J ends lost 2 bases and 3 bases, in that order; junction bases with no gene match: 4. CDR3 sequence: CASSQNTGGPNEKLFF. CDR3 nucleotides: TGCGCCAGCAGCCAAAACACAGGGGGCCCTAATGAAAAACTGTTTTTT.

V and J are TRBV9 and TRBJ2-1, with TRBD2 identical over 7 bases. Germline CDR1 and CDR2: SGDLS and YYNGEE. The CDR3 contains 19 residues. Germline trimming cut 2 bases from V and 3 bases from J; bases unmatched to any gene: 17. CDR3 residues: CASSVSPRVDSGYYNEQFF. CDR3 sequence (DNA): TGTGCCAGCAGCGTGTCCCCCAGGGTTGATAGCGGGTACTACAATGAGCAGTTCTTC. Supplemented by reference TRBV9 and TRBJ2-1, the full variable domain reads DSGVTQTPKHLITATGQRVTLRCSPRSGDLSVYWYQQSLDQGLQFLIQYYNGEERAKGNILERFSAQQFPDLHSELNLSSLELGDSALYFCASSVSPRVDSGYYNEQFFGPGTRLTVL.

The J gene is TRBJ2-7, the V gene TRBV6-1; TRBD2 matches at 7 bases. The CDR3 is 14 residues long. After removal of 1 base from V and 3 bases from J, the junction contained 3 bases not matched to a gene. The germline V gene has CDR1 MNHNS and CDR2 SASEGT. The CDR3, as DNA: TGTGCCAGCAGTGAAGTTGGGGGGGGCTACGAGCAGTACTTC. It translates to CASSEVGGGYEQYF.

The chain joins TRBV5-4 to TRBJ2-2, with TRBD2 matching 14 bases. The trim removed 4 bases at V and 4 bases at J, leaving 3 bases unmatched. This CDR3 contains 16 residues. Germline V gives CDR1 SGHNT, CDR2 YYREEE (reference sequence). DNA of the CDR3: TGTGCCAGCAGCAGGACTAGCGGGAGGTTCACCGGGGAGCTGTTTTTT. Translating it yields CASSRTSGRFTGELFF.

In this sample, this clone turned up a few times. The chain couples TRBV24-1 to TRBJ2-3, with 12 bases matching TRBD2. This CDR3 has 18 residues. Unmatched junction bases numbered 12, after V lost 6 bases and J lost 3 bases. CDR1 is KGHDR and CDR2 is SFDVKD in the germline V gene. CDR3 in DNA: TGTGCCACCAGTCAAGGACTAGCGGGAAGAGGGAGGACAGATACGCAGTATTTT. It yields the protein CATSQGLAGRGRTDTQYF.

The CDR3 is CSVEGQGSNQPQHF. The DNA for the CDR3 is TGCAGCGTTGAAGGGCAGGGTAGCAATCAGCCCCAGCATTTT. The chain carries TRBV29-1 and TRBJ1-5, with TRBD1 as a possible D gene (5 bases). The V gene's germline CDR1 is SQVTM and CDR2 ANQGSEA. V shed 1 base and J shed 0 bases, with 7 bases lying between them. This CDR3 region has 14 residues.

The V call is TRBV2, the J call TRBJ2-7; no clear D gene. V lost 6 bases, J lost 3 bases, and 9 bases lay in between. The germline gives CDR1 SNHLY, CDR2 FYNNEI. This CDR3 is 12 amino acids long. The CDR3 is CASRADIYEQYF. The CDR3 nucleotides are TGTGCCAGCAGGGCTGACATCTACGAGCAGTACTTC.

The chain combines TRBV7-8 with TRBJ2-5, with TRBD2 as a possible D gene (6 bases). Trimming removed 5 bases from V and 10 bases from J, with 20 bases in between. The CDR3 runs to 14 residues. CDR1 SGHVS and CDR2 FQNEAQ come from the germline V gene. DNA of the CDR3: TGTGCCAGCAGCCCGGGACTCGGGTCAAGAGACCAGTACTTC. It encodes CASSPGLGSRDQYF.

V is TRBV7-2 and J is TRBJ2-7; D gene uncertain. The CDR3 covers 14 residues. Between the trimmed V and J ends, which lost 5 bases and 2 bases, there was a span of 13 bases. CDR1 SGHTA and CDR2 FQGNSA come from the germline V gene. CDR3 bases: TGTGCCAGCAGCCCGCCCAATGGCCCCTACGAGCAGTACTTC. This sequence encodes CASSPPNGPYEQYF.